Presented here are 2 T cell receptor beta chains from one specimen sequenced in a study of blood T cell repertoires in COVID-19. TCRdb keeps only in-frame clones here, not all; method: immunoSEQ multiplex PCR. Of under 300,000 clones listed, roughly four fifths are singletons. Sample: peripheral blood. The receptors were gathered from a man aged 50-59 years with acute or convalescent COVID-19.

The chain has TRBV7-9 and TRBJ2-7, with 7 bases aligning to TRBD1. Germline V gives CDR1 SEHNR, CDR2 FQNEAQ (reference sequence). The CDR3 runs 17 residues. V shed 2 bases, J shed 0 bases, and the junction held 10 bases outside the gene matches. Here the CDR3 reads CASSLIPGTAYSYEQYF. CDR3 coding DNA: TGTGCCAGCAGCTTAATTCCCGGGACAGCTTACTCCTACGAGCAGTACTTC.

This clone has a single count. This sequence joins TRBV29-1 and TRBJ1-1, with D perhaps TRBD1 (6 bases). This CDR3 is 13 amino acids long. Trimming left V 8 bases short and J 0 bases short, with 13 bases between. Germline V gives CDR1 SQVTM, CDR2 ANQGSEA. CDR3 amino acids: CSSLGQMNTEAFF. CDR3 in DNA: TGCAGCTCCCTAGGACAGATGAACACTGAAGCTTTCTTT.